The 6 T cell receptor beta chains given below trace back to one sample, sequenced in a study of T-cell reconstitution after alpha-beta-depleted transplantation in children. A library of TCRbeta sequences, prepared with unique molecular identifiers, was generated. TCRdb re-called the PCR reads through MiXCR, storing one row per CDR3 protein. The table records 900,000 or so distinct CDR3 sequences, less than 20% of them present only once. The sequences come from PBMCs, mostly from graft donor cells, collected 360 days after TCRalphabeta/CD19-depleted stem cell transplant. The receptors shown here come from a male patient younger than 18 who had a stem cell transplant for acute lymphoblastic leukemia, so the T cells may come from the graft donor.

This chain links TRBV12-3 or TRBV12-4 with TRBJ2-2, with TRBD2 identical over 12 bases. The CDR3 loop spans 16 amino acids. Losses at the gene ends were 6 bases for V and 1 base for J; bases not matched to a gene: 3. The CDR3 loop is CASSGLAGWNTGELFF. CDR3 DNA sequence: TGTGCCAGCAGCGGACTAGCGGGGTGGAACACCGGGGAGCTGTTTTTT.

The CDR3 bases are TGTGCCAGCACCTTTAGCGGGAGGTTCCAAGAGACCCAGTACTTC. Its protein product is CASTFSGRFQETQYF. The rearrangement links TRBV9 to TRBJ2-5; 10 positions match TRBD2. The CDR3 length is 15 residues. The ends lost 6 bases at V and 1 base at J; junction bases unmatched: 6. Germline values: CDR1 SGDLS, CDR2 YYNGEE.

The V call is TRBV12-5, the J call TRBJ2-1; TRBD2 matches at 8 bases. The CDR3 has 21 residues. CDR1 is LGHNT, CDR2 FRNRAP, per germline. V dropped 0 bases and J dropped 2; count of bases not matched to a gene: 18. The CDR3 DNA follows: TGTGCTAGTGGTTTGGTACTCGGGGGGTTCGGCGGGAGGCCTGCCTACAATGAGCAGTTCTTC. Protein sequence: CASGLVLGGFGGRPAYNEQFF.

The V call is TRBV7-9, the J call TRBJ2-7; D ambiguous. The CDR3 spans 15 residues. Deletions cut 1 base from V and 7 bases from J, with 17 bases between. The V gene's germline CDR1 is SEHNR and CDR2 FQNEAQ (reference sequence). Here the CDR3 DNA reads TGTGCCAGCAGCTTAGTACGCCCTATCCCCCAGGAGCAGTACTTC. Its protein is CASSLVRPIPQEQYF.

V usage is TRBV7-3 and J usage is TRBJ1-1, with D unclear. V lost 1 base and J 4 bases, leaving 13 bases between the germline ends. CDR3 size: 15 residues. Germline V lookup: CDR1 SGHTA, CDR2 FQGTGA. The CDR3 protein is CASSLNLVYGTEAFF. CDR3 sequence (DNA): TGTGCCAGCAGCTTAAACTTGGTCTATGGCACTGAAGCTTTCTTT.

The table lists this clonotype with many counts. The CDR3 loop reads CASALPSGNTGELFF. CDR3 DNA: TGCGCCAGCGCTCTCCCTAGCGGGAACACCGGGGAGCTGTTTTTT. The chain uses TRBV5-1 and TRBJ2-2; TRBD2 aligns across 7 bases. The CDR3 extends over 15 amino acids. The V gene's germline CDR1 is SGHRS and CDR2 YFSETQ. V lost 7 bases to trimming and J lost 1 base; unmatched junction nucleotides: 7.